What follows are 2 T cell receptor beta chains derived from one specimen sequenced in a study of T cells after posttransplantation cyclophosphamide. A marrow graft followed busulfan-fludarabine conditioning, with cyclophosphamide on days +3 and +4. The repertoire was sequenced with immunoSEQ multiplex PCR; TCRdb's copy has only in-frame clones and lacks some. The data list 14,000 or so clones, none observed once; 20% to 25% falls to the top ten. Sequencing was performed on PBMCs, taken about 1,000 days after allogeneic stem cell transplant with posttransplant cyclophosphamide. These receptors all stem from a female patient between 40 and 55 years old who received an allogeneic stem cell transplant from a related donor, was CMV-positive, and had no GVHD. Some T cells may be transferred from the graft donor.

This clone was counted at least ten times. DNA of the CDR3: TGTGCCAGTAGTATCCCCTCCCGGGCGGGGAGCTCCTACGAGCAGTACTTC. Translating gives CASSIPSRAGSSYEQYF. This chain links TRBV19 with TRBJ2-7; perhaps TRBD2 as D (6 bases). Trimming removed 3 bases at V and 0 bases at J, with 18 bases between. CDR3 size: 17 residues. Germline CDR1 and CDR2: LNHDA and SQIVND (reference sequence).

This clone was recorded many times. The chain couples TRBV6-1 to TRBJ1-5; 12 nucleotides align to TRBD1. Germline V gene lookup returns CDR1 MNHNS and CDR2 SASEGT. The CDR3 contains 15 residues. J gave up 7 bases and V 4 bases, and 5 bases lay outside the gene matches. The CDR3: CASSGGTGGRQPQHF. The CDR3 DNA reads TGTGCCAGCAGTGGGGGGACAGGGGGCAGGCAGCCCCAGCATTTT.